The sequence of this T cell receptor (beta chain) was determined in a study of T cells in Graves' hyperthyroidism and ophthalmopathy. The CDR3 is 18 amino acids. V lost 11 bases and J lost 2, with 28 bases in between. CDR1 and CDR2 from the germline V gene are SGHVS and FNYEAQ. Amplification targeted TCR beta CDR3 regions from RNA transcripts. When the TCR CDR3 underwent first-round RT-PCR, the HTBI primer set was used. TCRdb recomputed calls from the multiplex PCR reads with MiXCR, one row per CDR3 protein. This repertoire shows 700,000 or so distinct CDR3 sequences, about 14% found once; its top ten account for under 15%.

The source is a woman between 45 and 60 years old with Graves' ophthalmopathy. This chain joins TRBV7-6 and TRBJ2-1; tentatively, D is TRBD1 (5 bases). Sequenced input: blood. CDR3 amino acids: CAGTPTPFLDKTYNEQFF. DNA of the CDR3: TGTGCCGGCACCCCCACACCCTTTCTGGACAAAACCTACAATGAGCAGTTCTTC.